One sample yielded the 29 T cell receptor beta chains listed below, sequenced in a study of blood T cell repertoires in COVID-19. Sequenced by immunoSEQ multiplex PCR; TCRdb stores in-frame clones only, minus some. The repertoire has roughly 150,000 clones, 87% of them found once; the top ten carry around 6.5%. Specimen: peripheral blood. These receptors were collected from a man older than 75 with acute or convalescent COVID-19.

The genes are TRBV5-1 and TRBJ1-1; 7 bases are a match to TRBD1. Germline CDR1 is SGHRS and CDR2 is YFSETQ. This CDR3 has 14 amino acids. The junction had 4 bases not matched to a gene; V was cut back by 5 bases and J by 0 bases. The CDR3 DNA is TGCGCCAGCAGACTCGGGACAGTGAACACTGAAGCTTTCTTT. Protein sequence: CASRLGTVNTEAFF.

This rearrangement joins TRBV5-1 to TRBJ2-1, with D possibly TRBD1 on 5 matching bases. This CDR3 comprises 15 residues. In germline, CDR1 is SGHRS, CDR2 YFSETQ. Trimming left V 0 bases short and J 2 bases short, with 9 bases between. The chain's CDR3 is CASSLDRITYNEQFF. CDR3 DNA sequence: TGCGCCAGCAGCTTGGACAGGATCACCTACAATGAGCAGTTCTTC.

This clone was recorded a few times. The chain uses TRBV5-3 and TRBJ1-5; TRBD1 aligns across 7 bases. TRBV5-3 is sorted into the ORF group, with uncertain function. Germline trimming cut 4 bases from V and 0 bases from J; bases unmatched to any gene: 16. CDR3 length: 19 residues. The CDR3 loop reads CARSLGPGQLHNSNQPQHF. CDR3 coding DNA: TGTGCCAGAAGCCTCGGGCCGGGACAGCTTCATAATAGCAATCAGCCCCAGCATTTT.

The chain joins TRBV30 to TRBJ2-6; the D is unclear. The CDR3 has 14 amino acids. V was cut by 7 bases and J by 0 bases, with 10 bases left in between. In germline, CDR1 is GTSNPN, CDR2 SVGIG (reference sequence). The CDR3 region is CALKPGSGANVLTF. The CDR3 coding sequence is TGTGCCTTAAAGCCGGGCTCTGGGGCCAACGTCCTGACTTTC.

The chain is built from TRBV6-5 and TRBJ2-1; TRBD1 might be the D (6 bases). The CDR3 has 15 residues. Germline V gene lookup returns CDR1 MNHEY and CDR2 SVGAGI. Trimming removed 9 bases from V and 6 bases from J, with 21 bases in between. CDR3 protein: CASDPPQGYLNEQFF. As DNA, the CDR3 is TGTGCCAGTGACCCACCGCAGGGGTACCTCAATGAGCAGTTCTTC.

This CDR3 reads CASSLATGGSRNSPLHF. The CDR3 bases are TGTGCCAGCAGCTTAGCGACGGGAGGAAGTAGGAATTCACCCCTCCACTTT. The chain uses TRBV7-6 and TRBJ1-6; D gene unclear. Looked up from germline, CDR1 is SGHVS and CDR2 is FNYEAQ. The V end lost 0 bases, the J end lost 7 bases, and 16 bases lay between the germline ends. The CDR3 contains 17 residues.

The chain uses TRBV2 and TRBJ1-4; D gene ambiguous. From germline, CDR1 is SNHLY and CDR2 FYNNEI. CDR3 length equals 15 residues. V lost 3 bases to trimming and J lost 5 bases, with 13 bases between them. This chain's CDR3 is CASSDAGQSNEKLFF. The CDR3 coding sequence is TGTGCCAGCAGTGACGCAGGCCAAAGCAATGAAAAACTGTTTTTT.

The chain carries TRBV9 and TRBJ1-4, with D perhaps TRBD1 (5 bases). Trimming pared 0 bases from V and 8 bases from J, leaving 11 bases between. Germline CDR1 reads SGDLS; CDR2 reads YYNGEE. CDR3 size: 14 residues. The DNA for the CDR3 is TGTGCCAGCAGCGTAGGCCAGGGCGAGGAAAAACTGTTTTTT. It translates to CASSVGQGEEKLFF.

This clone came up a few times. The chain joins TRBV6-5 to TRBJ1-1; a possible D gene is TRBD1 (6 bases). Germline CDR1 reads MNHEY; CDR2 reads SVGAGI. The CDR3 spans 14 residues. Trimming left V 5 bases short and J 3 bases short, with 13 bases between. The CDR3 nucleotides are TGTGCCAGCAGTAGACAGGATCAGTACACTGAAGCTTTCTTT. It yields the protein CASSRQDQYTEAFF.

This chain links TRBV2 with TRBJ1-6; 7 nucleotides line up with TRBD1. Germline trimming cut 7 bases from V and 4 bases from J; bases unmatched to any gene: 7. This CDR3 comprises 15 residues. Germline CDR1 and CDR2: SNHLY and FYNNEI. The CDR3 region has the DNA TGTGCCAGCAAGCAGGGGGTGGGGTATAATTCACCCCTCCACTTT. Translation gives CASKQGVGYNSPLHF.

This chain uses TRBV2 with TRBJ2-3, with no clear D. CDR3 length equals 11 residues. V lost 7 bases and J lost 1, with 3 bases in between. The germline V gene encodes CDR1 SNHLY and CDR2 FYNNEI. For the CDR3, the DNA is TGTGCCAGCAAGCGCACAGATACGCAGTATTTT. Protein sequence: CASKRTDTQYF.

The genes are TRBV21-1 and TRBJ2-5; TRBD1 is taken as the D call from the table, unchecked against the DNA. TRBV21-1 is noted as a pseudogene. CDR3 length equals 17 residues. The CDR3 sequence: CASSNERQATQTETQYF. CDR3 sequence (DNA): TGTGCCAGCAGCAACGAAAGACAGGCCACACAAACAGAGACCCAGTACTTC.

The V and J genes are TRBV28 and TRBJ1-2, with a tentative D call TRBD1 (5 bases). Trimming took 2 bases from V and 8 from J, leaving 12 bases between them. From germline, CDR1 is MDHEN and CDR2 SYDVKM. The length of the CDR3 is 13 residues. The CDR3 reads CASSLPGIRGYTF. As DNA, the CDR3 is TGTGCCAGCAGTTTACCAGGGATTAGGGGCTACACCTTC.

The chain recombines TRBV5-4 with TRBJ2-1, with TRBD2 identical over 12 bases. V lost 1 base, J lost 3 bases, and 8 bases stayed unmatched. CDR3 size: 18 residues. CDR1 and CDR2 from the germline V gene are SGHNT and YYREEE (reference sequence). DNA for the CDR3: TGTGCCAGCAGCTTGTCTAGCGGGGGGGGATCCTTCTACAATGAGCAGTTCTTC. The encoded protein is CASSLSSGGGSFYNEQFF.

CDR3 loop: CASSLLPSHSNQPQHF. CDR3 DNA: TGTGCCAGCAGTTTACTCCCGAGCCATAGCAATCAGCCCCAGCATTTT. This chain uses TRBV28 with TRBJ1-5; no reliable D call. V shed 2 bases and J shed 0 bases, with 11 bases lying between them. The CDR3 has 16 amino acids. CDR1 and CDR2 (germline): MDHEN, SYDVKM.

A remark on this clone: The same CDR3 arises from other DNA sequences in this sample as well. This chain links TRBV30 with TRBJ2-6; no clear D. Germline V CDR1 and CDR2: GTSNPN, SVGIG (reference sequence). The CDR3 totals 14 residues. The ends were cut back, 0 bases at V and 0 bases at J, with 3 bases in the middle. The CDR3 is CAWSVSSGANVLTF. The DNA of the CDR3 is TGTGCCTGGAGTGTCTCCTCTGGGGCCAACGTCCTGACTTTC.

The chain employs TRBV5-1 and TRBJ2-2, with D maybe TRBD1 (6 bases). V lost 4 bases to trimming and J lost 5 bases, with 24 bases between them. Germline CDR1 and CDR2: SGHRS and YFSETQ. The CDR3 has 18 amino acids. The CDR3 is CASSALGAEKVRTGELFF. CDR3 nucleotide sequence: TGCGCCAGCAGCGCCCTGGGGGCAGAAAAAGTAAGAACCGGGGAGCTGTTTTTT.

This rearrangement joins TRBV7-2 to TRBJ2-2; D perhaps matches TRBD2 (6 bases). V shed 1 base and J shed 6 bases, with 9 bases lying between them. The length of the CDR3 is 14 residues. Germline V CDR1 and CDR2: SGHTA, FQGNSA. CDR3 sequence (DNA): TGTGCCAGCAGCTTAGGATGGGGGGCCGGGGAGCTGTTTTTT. This sequence encodes CASSLGWGAGELFF.

The table lists this clone with a few counts. CDR3 sequence reads: CASSSRGIGNQPQHF. The CDR3 DNA is TGTGCCAGCAGTTCTAGGGGGATCGGCAATCAGCCCCAGCATTTT. J is TRBJ1-5 and V is TRBV2; TRBD1 is a possible D gene (6 bases). CDR1 is SNHLY, CDR2 FYNNEI, per germline. This CDR3 has 15 residues. The V and J ends lost 5 bases and 2 bases respectively, with 13 bases between them.

In DNA, the CDR3 is TGTGCCAGCAGCTTATTTGGCAGGGAACACGAGCAGTACTTC. It translates to CASSLFGREHEQYF. V usage is TRBV7-2 and J usage is TRBJ2-7, with a weak D call TRBD1 (5 bases). V lost 2 bases, J lost 5 bases, and 13 bases lay in between. CDR1 and CDR2 (germline): SGHTA, FQGNSA. This CDR3 contains 14 residues.

This sequence joins TRBV10-3 and TRBJ2-1; 15 bases are shared with TRBD2. Per germline, CDR1 ENHRY and CDR2 SYGVKD. V was clipped by 6 bases and J by 7 bases; unmatched bases: 4. The CDR3 contains 15 residues. The CDR3 protein is CAISPGTSGRNEQFF. Written as DNA, the CDR3 is TGTGCCATCAGCCCCGGGACTAGCGGGAGGAATGAGCAGTTCTTC.

This chain joins TRBV19 and TRBJ2-2; 8 nucleotides match TRBD1. The V gene's germline CDR1 is LNHDA and CDR2 SQIVND (reference sequence). The CDR3 length is 13 residues. Germline trimming cut 8 bases from V and 4 bases from J; bases unmatched to any gene: 3. The CDR3 region is CASDQGATGELFF. CDR3 in DNA: TGTGCCAGTGACCAGGGGGCCACCGGGGAGCTGTTTTTT.

On this clone itself: The identical CDR3 is also encoded by other nucleotide sequences in the sample. The rearrangement links TRBV7-9 to TRBJ1-1; D remains unclear. Deletions cut 1 base from V and 2 bases from J, with 8 bases between. The CDR3 extends over 14 amino acids. Germline CDR1 and CDR2: SEHNR and FQNEAQ (reference sequence). CDR3 sequence reads: CASSLGQENTEAFF. CDR3 DNA: TGTGCCAGCAGCTTAGGGCAAGAAAACACTGAAGCTTTCTTT.

The V call is TRBV9, the J call TRBJ2-1, with D unclear. The CDR3 consists of 14 residues. V dropped 7 bases and J dropped 0 bases, with 11 bases sitting between them. CDR1 SGDLS and CDR2 YYNGEE come from the germline V gene. CDR3 DNA: TGTGCCAGCCGTTCTAGGAGCTCCTACAATGAGCAGTTCTTC. Translating gives CASRSRSSYNEQFF.

The chain is built from TRBV5-6 and TRBJ2-1; tentatively, D is TRBD1 (5 bases). The ends were cut back, 3 bases at V and 2 bases at J, with 15 bases in the middle. The CDR3 has 16 residues. Germline loops: CDR1 SGHDT, CDR2 YYEEEE. CDR3 sequence (DNA): TGTGCCAGCAGCTCGCGACAGCCCAGCACCTACAATGAGCAGTTCTTC. The encoded protein is CASSSRQPSTYNEQFF. The variable domain in full, with the rest retrieved from reference TRBV5-6 and TRBJ2-1, is DAGVTQSPTHLIKTRGQQVTLRCSPKSGHDTVSWYQQALGQGPQFIFQYYEEEERQRGNFPDRFSGHQFPNYSSELNVNALLLGDSALYLCASSSRQPSTYNEQFFGPGTRLTVL.

The chain links TRBV19 to TRBJ2-2, with 11 nucleotides matching TRBD2. This CDR3 has 16 residues. CDR1 and CDR2 from the germline V gene are LNHDA and SQIVND (reference sequence). V dropped 7 bases and J dropped 5; count of bases not matched to a gene: 9. The CDR3 DNA follows: TGTGCCAGTATGCTTACTAGCGGGAGTCGAACCGGGGAGCTGTTTTTT. Translating gives CASMLTSGSRTGELFF.

The V gene is TRBV24-1, the J gene TRBJ2-5; tentatively, D is TRBD1 (5 bases). Germline V gene sequence: CDR1 KGHDR, CDR2 SFDVKD. Trimming stripped 4 bases from V and 4 bases from J, with 15 bases between. This CDR3 is built from 15 residues. The CDR3 is CATSDSRQLSETQYF. The CDR3 region has the DNA TGTGCCACCAGTGACTCCCGACAGCTGTCAGAGACCCAGTACTTC.

This chain links TRBV9 with TRBJ2-7; 7 nucleotides agree with TRBD2. The CDR3 has 14 residues. CDR1 and CDR2 (germline): SGDLS, YYNGEE. After removal of 4 bases from V and 3 bases from J, the junction contained 7 bases not matched to a gene. The DNA of the CDR3 is TGTGCCAGCAGCACCACTAGCGCTCTCTACGAGCAGTACTTC. It yields the protein CASSTTSALYEQYF. The whole variable domain, remainder taken from reference TRBV9 and TRBJ2-7, is DSGVTQTPKHLITATGQRVTLRCSPRSGDLSVYWYQQSLDQGLQFLIQYYNGEERAKGNILERFSAQQFPDLHSELNLSSLELGDSALYFCASSTTSALYEQYFGPGTRLTVT.

This clone was seen a handful of times. The chain recombines TRBV4-1 with TRBJ1-1, with D possibly matching TRBD1 (5 bases). V was shortened by 4 bases and J by 4 bases, with 16 bases between the two germline ends. This CDR3 spans 15 amino acids. CDR1 is MGHRA, CDR2 YSYEKL, per germline. Written as DNA, the CDR3 is TGCGCCAGCAGCCCCCCTGGAGGGGCGACCACTGAAGCTTTCTTT. The encoded protein is CASSPPGGATTEAFF.